This passage covers 8 T cell receptor beta chains from one sample sequenced in a study of blood T cells in healthy people across ages. It was with a sample-barcoded 5' primer and a J-beta primer mix that a second PCR of roughly 7 to 12 cycles was run. TCRdb analysed the 5' RACE reads with MiXCR anew, one entry per CDR3 protein. This sample has roughly 1,000,000 distinct CDR3 sequences, with less than 25% found just once. This sample was shared with a second study, whose subject was T cells of mothers and their children.

Sequences were obtained from blood. The receptors derive from a girl aged 2-10 years in good health.

This clonotype was seen a handful of times. The genes are TRBV9 and TRBJ2-1; D uncertain. Germline V gene data show CDR1 as SGDLS and CDR2 as YYNGEE. The germline V and J ends were trimmed by 0 bases and 10 bases, with 8 bases remaining between them. This CDR3 is built from 12 residues. CDR3 loop: CASSVGGREQFF. Here the CDR3 DNA reads TGTGCCAGCAGCGTAGGTGGACGGGAGCAGTTCTTC.

V and J are TRBV12-3 or TRBV12-4 and TRBJ2-7; 13 bases map to TRBD2. This CDR3 has 15 amino acids. Trimming took 6 bases from V and 4 from J; bases not matched to a gene: 6. In nucleotides, the CDR3 is TGTGCCAGCAGCAACGGACTAGCGGGAGCATACGAGCAGTACTTC. Encoded protein: CASSNGLAGAYEQYF.

V usage is TRBV12-3 or TRBV12-4 and J usage is TRBJ2-7, with a possible D match to TRBD2 (6 bases). The CDR3 sequence is 12 residues long. V was shortened by 6 bases and J by 4 bases, with 10 bases between the two germline ends. CDR3 sequence reads: CASSHGGYEQYF. CDR3 in DNA: TGTGCCAGCAGCCACGGAGGGTACGAGCAGTACTTC.

The rearrangement uses TRBV7-9 and TRBJ2-1; TRBD2 agrees at 7 bases. This CDR3 contains 17 residues. After removal of 4 bases from V and 3 bases from J, the junction contained 12 bases not matched to a gene. The V gene's germline CDR1 is SEHNR and CDR2 FQNEAQ (reference sequence). This CDR3 reads CASSSSADSGNYNEQFF. The DNA for the CDR3 is TGTGCCAGCAGCTCGTCAGCCGACAGCGGGAACTACAATGAGCAGTTCTTC.

J is TRBJ2-5 and V is TRBV7-3, with D perhaps matching TRBD1 or TRBD2 (6 bases each). The J call may be in error: the DNA end matches TRBJ2-1 better. The length of the CDR3 is 14 residues. In germline, CDR1 is SGHTA, CDR2 FQGTGA. The CDR3 region is CASSLSMGGDEQFF. In nucleotides, the CDR3 is TGTGCCAGCAGCTTAAGTATGGGGGGCGATGAGCAGTTCTTC.

Only a few counts were recorded for this clonotype. This chain connects TRBV20-1 to TRBJ2-1; D is perhaps TRBD2 (5 bases). The end of the DNA aligns better with TRBJ2-5, so the J call may be wrong. The germline CDR1 and CDR2 sequences are DFQATT and SNEGSKA (reference sequence). CDR3 length: 14 residues. The CDR3 DNA follows: TGCAGTGCTAGAGGAGTAGGGAGTGGGGAGACCCAGTACTTC. It is translated as CSARGVGSGETQYF.

This clonotype came up a few times. Here the CDR3 DNA reads TGCAGCGTTGAAGAATCCGGGAACGGCTACACCTTC. Translating gives CSVEESGNGYTF. V is TRBV29-1 and J is TRBJ1-2; D gene uncertain. Germline V gene lookup returns CDR1 SQVTM and CDR2 ANQGSEA. Trimming left V 0 bases short and J 8 bases short, with 10 bases between. This CDR3 spans 12 amino acids.

This clonotype came up a few times. V usage is TRBV2 and J usage is TRBJ2-7; D may be TRBD2 (6 bases). Germline lookup yields CDR1 SNHLY and CDR2 FYNNEI. V dropped 2 bases and J dropped 6 bases, with 20 bases sitting between them. CDR3 size: 16 residues. The CDR3 reads CASSEYGKGLYGEQYF. The CDR3 coding sequence is TGTGCCAGCAGTGAATATGGAAAGGGACTCTACGGCGAGCAGTACTTC. Full variable domain (missing parts from reference TRBV2 and TRBJ2-7): EPEVTQTPSHQVTQMGQEVILRCVPISNHLYFYWYRQILGQKVEFLVSFYNNEISEKSEIFDDQFSVERPDGSNFTLKIRSTKLEDSAMYFCASSEYGKGLYGEQYFGPGTRLTVT.